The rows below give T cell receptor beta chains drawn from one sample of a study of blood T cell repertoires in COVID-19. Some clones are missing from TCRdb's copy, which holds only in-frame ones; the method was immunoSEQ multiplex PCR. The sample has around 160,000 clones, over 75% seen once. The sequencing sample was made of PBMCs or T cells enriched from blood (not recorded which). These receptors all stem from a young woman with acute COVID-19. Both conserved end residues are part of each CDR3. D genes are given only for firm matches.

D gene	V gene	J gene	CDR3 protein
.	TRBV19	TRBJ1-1	CASRPERGETEAFF
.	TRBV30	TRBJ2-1	CAWSGISYNEQFF
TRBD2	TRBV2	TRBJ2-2	CASTGGSGRDTGELFF
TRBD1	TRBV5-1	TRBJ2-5	CASSTGQGLETQYF
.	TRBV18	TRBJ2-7	CASSGVIGHLSYEQYF
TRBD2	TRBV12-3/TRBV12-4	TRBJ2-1	CASSASGSYEQFF
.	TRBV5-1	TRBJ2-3	CASNQGPGDGTDTQYF
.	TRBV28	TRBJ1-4	CASSYPQANEKLFF
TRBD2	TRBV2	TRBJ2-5	CASSEEGQGGETQYF
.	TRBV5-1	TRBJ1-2	CASSLAGMGGYTF
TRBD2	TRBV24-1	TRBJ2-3	CATSVAGVGRSTDTQYF
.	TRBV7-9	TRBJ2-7	CASGPDRPYEQYF
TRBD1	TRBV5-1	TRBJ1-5	CASSLDGQGDQPQHF
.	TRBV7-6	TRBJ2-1	CASSLSGSYNEQFF